This T cell receptor (beta chain) was documented in a study of cytomegalovirus exposure and HLA in healthy donors. At the level of the study: Earlier, 150 million to 200 million T cells were analyzed, and fewer than 120 million unique TCR beta sequences were found among them. Study-level results: Follow-up analysis seemed to connect common viral pathogens with several of the most significant clusters identified. Donors belonging to an Asian-associated ancestry cluster reportedly showed fewer N-insertions in productive TCRs than the approximately 670-donor mean, according to what a later analysis found.

This CDR3 is 18 amino acids long. The V gene's germline CDR1 is MGHRA and CDR2 YSYEKL. Trimming removed 6 bases from V and 1 base from J, with 22 bases in between. As for this clone: Its target is unknown.

The PCR was carried out with 60 Vbeta primers and 13 Jbeta primers. The table came from immunoSEQ multiplex PCR; TCRdb's copy has only in-frame clones and leaves some out. In the table there are some 150,000 clones, 60% to 80% of which are singletons. This TCR came from a woman aged 45-59 years in good health and CMV-seronegative. V gene TRBV4-1 combines with J gene TRBJ1-5; no firm D call. The specimen sequenced was PBMCs. The CDR3 DNA reads as TGCGCCAGCAGGGACCATAGAGGAGACGGAGGGAGCAATCAGCCCCAGCATTTT. Translated: CASRDHRGDGGSNQPQHF.